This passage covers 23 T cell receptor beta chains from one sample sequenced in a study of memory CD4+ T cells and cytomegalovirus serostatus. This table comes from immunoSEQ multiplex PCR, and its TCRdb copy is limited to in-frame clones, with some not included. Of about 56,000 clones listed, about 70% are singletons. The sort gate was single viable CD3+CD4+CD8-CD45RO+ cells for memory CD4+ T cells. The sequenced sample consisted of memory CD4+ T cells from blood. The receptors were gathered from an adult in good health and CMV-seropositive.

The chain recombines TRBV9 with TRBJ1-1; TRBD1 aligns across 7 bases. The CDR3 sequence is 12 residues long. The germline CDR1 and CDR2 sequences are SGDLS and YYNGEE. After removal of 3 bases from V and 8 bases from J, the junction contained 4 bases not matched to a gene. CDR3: CASSGGGIEAFF. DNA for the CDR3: TGTGCCAGCAGCGGAGGGGGCATCGAAGCTTTCTTT. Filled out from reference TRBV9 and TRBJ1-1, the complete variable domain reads DSGVTQTPKHLITATGQRVTLRCSPRSGDLSVYWYQQSLDQGLQFLIQYYNGEERAKGNILERFSAQQFPDLHSELNLSSLELGDSALYFCASSGGGIEAFFGQGTRLTVV.

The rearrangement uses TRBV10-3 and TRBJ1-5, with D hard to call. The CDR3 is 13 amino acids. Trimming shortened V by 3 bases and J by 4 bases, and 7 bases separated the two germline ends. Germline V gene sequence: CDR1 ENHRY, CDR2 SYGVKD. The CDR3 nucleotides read TGTGCCATCAGTGATGGAAAGAATCAGCCCCAGCATTTT. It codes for CAISDGKNQPQHF.

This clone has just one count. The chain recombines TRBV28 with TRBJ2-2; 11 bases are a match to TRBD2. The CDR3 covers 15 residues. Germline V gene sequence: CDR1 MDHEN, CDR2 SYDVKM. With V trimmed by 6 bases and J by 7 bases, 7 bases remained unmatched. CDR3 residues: CASRGSGRAGGELFF. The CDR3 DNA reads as TGTGCCAGCAGGGGTAGCGGGAGGGCTGGCGGGGAGCTGTTTTTT. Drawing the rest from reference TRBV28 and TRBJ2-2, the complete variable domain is DVKVTQSSRYLVKRTGEKVFLECVQDMDHENMFWYRQDPGLGLRLIYFSYDVKMKEKGDIPEGYSVSREKKERFSLILESASTNQTSMYLCASRGSGRAGGELFFGEGSRLTVL.

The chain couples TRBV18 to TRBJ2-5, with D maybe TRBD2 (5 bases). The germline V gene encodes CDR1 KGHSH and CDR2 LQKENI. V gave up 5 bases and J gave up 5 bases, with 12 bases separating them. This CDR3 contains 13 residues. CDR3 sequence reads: CASSLASAETQYF. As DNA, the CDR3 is TGTGCCAGCTCATTAGCGAGCGCGGAGACCCAGTACTTC.

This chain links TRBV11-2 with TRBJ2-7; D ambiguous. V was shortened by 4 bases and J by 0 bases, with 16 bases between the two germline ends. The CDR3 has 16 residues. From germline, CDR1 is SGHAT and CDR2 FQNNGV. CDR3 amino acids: CASSSQEFYSSYEQYF. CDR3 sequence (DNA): TGTGCCAGCAGCTCGCAAGAGTTCTACAGCTCCTACGAGCAGTACTTC. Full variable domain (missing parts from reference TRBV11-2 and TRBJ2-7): EAGVAQSPRYKIIEKRQSVAFWCNPISGHATLYWYQQILGQGPKLLIQFQNNGVVDDSQLPKDRFSAERLKGVDSTLKIQPAKLEDSAVYLCASSSQEFYSSYEQYFGPGTRLTVT.

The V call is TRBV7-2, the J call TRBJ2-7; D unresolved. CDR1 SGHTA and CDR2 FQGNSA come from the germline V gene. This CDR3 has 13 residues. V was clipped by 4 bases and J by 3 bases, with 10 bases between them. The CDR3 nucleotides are TGTGCCAGCAGCTCGAGATTCAACTACGAGCAGTACTTC. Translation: CASSSRFNYEQYF.

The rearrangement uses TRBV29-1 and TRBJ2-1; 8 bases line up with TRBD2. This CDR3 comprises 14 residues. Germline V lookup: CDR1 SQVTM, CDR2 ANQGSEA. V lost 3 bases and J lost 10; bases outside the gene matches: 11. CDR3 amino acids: CSVDGASGSWEQFF. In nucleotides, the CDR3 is TGCAGCGTTGACGGGGCTAGCGGGTCTTGGGAGCAGTTCTTC.

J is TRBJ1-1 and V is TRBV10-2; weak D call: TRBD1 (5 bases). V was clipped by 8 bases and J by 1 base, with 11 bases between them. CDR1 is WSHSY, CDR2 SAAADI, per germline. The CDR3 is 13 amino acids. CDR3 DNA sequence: TGCGCCAGCGGCTATGGGGCGAACACTGAAGCTTTCTTT. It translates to CASGYGANTEAFF.

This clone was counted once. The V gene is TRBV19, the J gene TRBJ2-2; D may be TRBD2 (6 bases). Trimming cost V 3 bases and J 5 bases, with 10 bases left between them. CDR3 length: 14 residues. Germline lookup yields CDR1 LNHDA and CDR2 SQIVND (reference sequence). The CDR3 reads CASSMAAGTGELFF. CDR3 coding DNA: TGTGCCAGTAGTATGGCGGCGGGGACCGGGGAGCTGTTTTTT.

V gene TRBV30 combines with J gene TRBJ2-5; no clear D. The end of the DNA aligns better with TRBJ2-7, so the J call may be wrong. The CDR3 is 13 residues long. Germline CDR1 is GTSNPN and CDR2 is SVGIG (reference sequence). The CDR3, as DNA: TGTGCCTGGAGAGACGCGTGGGTTCTCGAGCAGTACTTC. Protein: CAWRDAWVLEQYF.

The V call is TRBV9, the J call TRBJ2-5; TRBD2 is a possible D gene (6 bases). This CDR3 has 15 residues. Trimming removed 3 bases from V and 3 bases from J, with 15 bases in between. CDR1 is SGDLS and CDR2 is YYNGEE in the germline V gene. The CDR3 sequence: CASSEDWGGEETQYF. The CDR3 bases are TGTGCCAGCAGCGAGGATTGGGGAGGTGAAGAGACCCAGTACTTC.

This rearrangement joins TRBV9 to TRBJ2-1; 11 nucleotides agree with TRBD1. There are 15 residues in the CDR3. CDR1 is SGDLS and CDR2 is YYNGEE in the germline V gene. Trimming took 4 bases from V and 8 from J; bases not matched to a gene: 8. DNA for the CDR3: TGTGCCAGCAGCATCAGGACAGGGGGCGGGGATGAGCAGTTCTTC. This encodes CASSIRTGGGDEQFF. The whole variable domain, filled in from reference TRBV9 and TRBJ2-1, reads DSGVTQTPKHLITATGQRVTLRCSPRSGDLSVYWYQQSLDQGLQFLIQYYNGEERAKGNILERFSAQQFPDLHSELNLSSLELGDSALYFCASSIRTGGGDEQFFGPGTRLTVL.

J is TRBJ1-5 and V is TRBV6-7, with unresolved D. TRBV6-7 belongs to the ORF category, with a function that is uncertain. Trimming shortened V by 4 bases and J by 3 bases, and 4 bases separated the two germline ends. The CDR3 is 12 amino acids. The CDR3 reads CASSSDNQPQHF. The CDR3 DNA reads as TGTGCCAGCAGTTCTGACAATCAGCCCCAGCATTTT.

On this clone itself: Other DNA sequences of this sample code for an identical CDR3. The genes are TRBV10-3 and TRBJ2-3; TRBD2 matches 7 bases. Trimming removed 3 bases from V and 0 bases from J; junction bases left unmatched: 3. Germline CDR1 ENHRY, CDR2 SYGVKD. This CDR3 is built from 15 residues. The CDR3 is CAISDPSGSTDTQYF. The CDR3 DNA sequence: TGTGCCATCAGTGACCCTAGCGGAAGCACAGATACGCAGTATTTT.

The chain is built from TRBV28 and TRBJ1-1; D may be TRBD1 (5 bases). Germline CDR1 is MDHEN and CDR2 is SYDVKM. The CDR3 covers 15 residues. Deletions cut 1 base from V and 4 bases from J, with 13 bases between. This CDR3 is CASSLSPGVGTEAFF. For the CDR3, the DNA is TGTGCCAGCAGTTTATCTCCGGGGGTCGGCACTGAAGCTTTCTTT.

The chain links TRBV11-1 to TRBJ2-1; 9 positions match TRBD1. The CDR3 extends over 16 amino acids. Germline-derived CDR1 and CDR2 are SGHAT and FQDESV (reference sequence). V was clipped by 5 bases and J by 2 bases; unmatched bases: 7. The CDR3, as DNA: TGTGCCAGCAGCGCATTACAGGGGGCTCCCTACAATGAGCAGTTCTTC. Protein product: CASSALQGAPYNEQFF.

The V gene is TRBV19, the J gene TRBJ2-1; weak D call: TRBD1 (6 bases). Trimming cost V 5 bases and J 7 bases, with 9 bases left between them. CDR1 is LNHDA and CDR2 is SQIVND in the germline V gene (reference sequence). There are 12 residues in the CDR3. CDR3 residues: CASSVTGNEQFF. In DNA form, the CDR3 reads TGTGCCAGTAGTGTCACAGGGAATGAGCAGTTCTTC.

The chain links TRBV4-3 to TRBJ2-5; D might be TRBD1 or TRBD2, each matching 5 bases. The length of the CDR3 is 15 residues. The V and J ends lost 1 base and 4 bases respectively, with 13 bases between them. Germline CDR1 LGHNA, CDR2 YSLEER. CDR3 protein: CASSQAGRRGETQYF. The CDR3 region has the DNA TGCGCCAGCAGCCAAGCGGGGCGAAGGGGAGAGACCCAGTACTTC.

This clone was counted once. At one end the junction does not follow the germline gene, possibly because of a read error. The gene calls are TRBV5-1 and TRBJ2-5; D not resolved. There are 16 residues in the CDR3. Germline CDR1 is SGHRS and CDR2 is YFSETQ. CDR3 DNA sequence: TGCGCCAGCAGTTTGGGGTGGCTAGTTGGGGAAGAGACCCAGTACTTC. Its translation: CASSLGWLVGEETQYF.

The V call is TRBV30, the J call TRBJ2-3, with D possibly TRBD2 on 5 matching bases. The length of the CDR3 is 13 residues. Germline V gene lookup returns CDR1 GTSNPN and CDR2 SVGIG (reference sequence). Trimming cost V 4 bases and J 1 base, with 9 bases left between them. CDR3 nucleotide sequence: TGTGCCTGGAATGGGCGGGGCACAGATACGCAGTATTTT. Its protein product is CAWNGRGTDTQYF.

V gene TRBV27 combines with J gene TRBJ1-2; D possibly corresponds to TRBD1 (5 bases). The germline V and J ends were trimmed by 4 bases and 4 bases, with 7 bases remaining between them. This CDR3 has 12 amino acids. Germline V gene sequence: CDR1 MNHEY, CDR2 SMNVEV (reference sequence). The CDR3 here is CASSSGTYGYTF. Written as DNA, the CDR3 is TGTGCCAGCAGTTCCGGGACCTATGGCTACACCTTC.

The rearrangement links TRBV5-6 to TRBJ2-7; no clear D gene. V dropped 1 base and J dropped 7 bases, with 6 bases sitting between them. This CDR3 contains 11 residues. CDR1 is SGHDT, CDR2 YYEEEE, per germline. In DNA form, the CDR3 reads TGTGCCAGCAGCTTGATGACGGAGCAGTACTTC. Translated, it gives CASSLMTEQYF.

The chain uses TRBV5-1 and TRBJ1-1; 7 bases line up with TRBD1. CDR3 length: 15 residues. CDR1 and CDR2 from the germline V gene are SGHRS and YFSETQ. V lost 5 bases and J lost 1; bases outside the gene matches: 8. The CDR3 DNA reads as TGCGCCAGCAGAAAAGGGGGCAGAGGGAACACTGAAGCTTTCTTT. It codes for CASRKGGRGNTEAFF.